These 6 T cell receptor beta chains share one sample of origin, sequenced in a study of tumor-infiltrating lymphocytes in primary liver carcinoma. TCR beta cDNA came from roughly 550 ng total RNA, primed with a constant-region primer. Generation of the TCR beta libraries relied on three nested multiplex PCR rounds using slightly modified ARM-PCR. PCR rounds one and two used TRBV1-TRBV30 forward primers with a C-beta reverse primer for about 9 cycles each. TCRdb itself ran the multiplex PCR reads through MiXCR, one entry per CDR3 protein. The sample comprises fewer than 350,000 distinct CDR3 sequences, over 55% of which are singletons, and roughly 9% rests with the top ten. RNA isolated from unsorted whole blood supplied the blood RNA, with germline DNA also extracted. The sequencing sample was made of peripheral blood. These receptors were collected from a middle-aged man with primary liver carcinoma and hepatitis B virus infection.

The chain employs TRBV12-3 or TRBV12-4 and TRBJ1-1, with D unresolved. Trimming removed 3 bases at V and 3 bases at J, with 11 bases between. This CDR3 comprises 14 residues. This chain's CDR3 is CASSLADRDTEAFF. The CDR3 DNA sequence: TGTGCCAGCAGTTTGGCGGATAGGGACACTGAAGCTTTCTTT.

This clonotype was picked up many times. The chain combines TRBV5-1 with TRBJ2-7; no clear D. Germline loops: CDR1 SGHRS, CDR2 YFSETQ. V lost 2 bases, J lost 3 bases, and 15 bases lay in between. The CDR3 consists of 15 residues. The CDR3 sequence is CASSFHFLGSYEQYF. CDR3 DNA: TGCGCCAGCAGCTTCCACTTCCTAGGCAGCTACGAGCAGTACTTC.

Comments on this clonotype: A much larger clone differs from this one at a single base, so this may be a read error. This CDR3 fails to terminate in the conserved phenylalanine or tryptophan, so it likely reflects a read error. The chain recombines TRBV4-1 with TRBJ2-1; maybe TRBD2 (6 bases). Looked up from germline, CDR1 is MGHRA and CDR2 is YSYEKL. The CDR3 is 13 amino acids. Deletions cut 4 bases from V and 4 bases from J, with 8 bases between. The CDR3 DNA reads as TGCGCCAGCAGCCGGGGACTGTACAATGAGCAGTTCTAC. As protein: CASSRGLYNEQFY.

Remarks on this clonotype: One end of the junction is discordant with germline, which a read error may explain. V is TRBV7-2 and J is TRBJ2-4, with D tentatively TRBD1 (5 bases). Germline V CDR1 and CDR2: SGHTA, FQGNSA. The CDR3 spans 14 residues. CDR3 coding DNA: TGCGCCAGCAGCTCAGGGTTAGCCAAAAACATTAAGTACTTC. It translates to CASSSGLAKNIKYF.

There are many counts of this clonotype. This rearrangement joins TRBV12-3 or TRBV12-4 to TRBJ2-1; D remains unclear. This CDR3 has 16 residues. The germline V and J ends were trimmed by 5 bases and 8 bases, with 22 bases remaining between them. CDR3 nucleotide sequence: TGTGCCAGCAGTGGGCCCCGGCGGACCCCTCCGGATGAGCAGTTCTTC. Translation gives CASSGPRRTPPDEQFF.

Remarks on this clonotype: The conserved phenylalanine or tryptophan is not found at the CDR3 terminus, so this likely reflects a read error. The chain is built from TRBV4-1 and TRBJ2-7, with D perhaps given as TRBD1 or TRBD2 (5 bases each). This CDR3 spans 17 amino acids. Germline CDR1 MGHRA, CDR2 YSYEKL. CDR3 loop: CANSQEGDERGVYEQYL. CDR3 in DNA: TGTGCCAACAGCCAAGAAGGGGACGAGAGGGGAGTCTACGAGCAGTACTTA.